This entry describes one TCR beta chain. This clonotype was seen ten or more times. What this receptor recognizes is not known. Base qualities were left out, and no much larger clone turns up one base away. This specimen comes from a study of Graves' ophthalmopathy and Graves' hyperthyroidism (dated by TCRdb to 2016 to 2018). Concerning the study at large: Peripheral blood samples were taken at the time of initial diagnosis, before any treatment was given. The study used signatures of the TCR beta repertoire to tell Graves' ophthalmopathy apart from Graves' hyperthyroidism and to predict which patients would progress to ophthalmopathy. In total, 135 blood samples were TCR-sequenced: roughly 45 ophthalmopathy, approximately 75 hyperthyroidism and roughly 17 hyperthyroidism-to-ophthalmopathy patients. To explore V-J signatures that distinguish ophthalmopathy from hyperthyroidism, a discovery set of 100 patients was enrolled, made up of 43 with ophthalmopathy and 57 with stable hyperthyroidism. An independent validation cohort comprised 18 hyperthyroidism patients and 15 to 17 patients who later progressed from hyperthyroidism to ophthalmopathy. T-cell repertoires of thyroid tissue and blood were compared in more than 5 hyperthyroidism patients. Once sampling was done, hyperthyroidism patients were given methimazole at a starting dose of 30 mg daily, while ophthalmopathy patients were given high-dose intravenous methylprednisolone. For training and testing, the approximately 97 patients in the discovery cohort were randomly divided in a 7:3 ratio.

The ophthalmopathy patients had moderately to severely active disease, with a Clinical Activity Score of 3 or higher, a NOSPECS grade of 4 or higher, and a disease duration of less than 3 months. Patients were excluded if they had other autoimmune diseases, uncontrolled infections, pregnancy or lactation. Diagnosis was based on clinical symptoms, serum thyroxine, TRAb, thyroid ultrasound and orbital computed tomography. Using Ficoll-Paque density gradient centrifugation, PBMCs were isolated from over 8.5 ml of fresh peripheral blood. Total RNA was extracted using Trizol reagent, and RNA quality was checked on an Agilent 2100 Bioanalyzer. TCR beta CDR3 regions were amplified from RNA transcripts for repertoire sequencing. The first round of RT-PCR was done with HTBI primers and the Qiagen OneStep RT-PCR kit, and was followed by a second round of multiplex PCR, then size selection and purification. Sequencing of the libraries was carried out on an Illumina HiSeq2000 in paired-end mode with 100 bp reads. On the authors' methods: SOAPnuke was used to process the reads, removing any read that contained adapters or uncalled bases, had a mean Phred below 15, or lacked an exact match to the constant primer or identifier. COPE v1.2.5 was used to merge high-quality paired reads. Unique nucleotide sequences were defined as clonotypes and aligned to IMGT TRB V, D and J references using MiTCR v1.1. Analysis was restricted to V-J combinations with a frequency above 0.0001, which covered just over 98% of repertoires. For each V-J combination, a TCR clonal expansion and chaos score was defined as the ratio of F50 clonal expansion to chaos observed in the TCRdist matrix. Welch's t-statistics and random forest were used to reduce the features to 10 to 15 V-J combinations, which were then used as input to a naive Bayes classifier. The similarity between thyroid and blood repertoires was quantified using the Morisita-Horn index. TCRdb trimmed the raw reads at Q25, called clones with MiXCR and kept productive beta chains. Duplicate CDR3 protein sequences are folded into a single record with the most common DNA and genes. These V and J calls rely on TCRdb rather than the paper's analysis. Across this sample there are roughly 230,000 distinct CDR3 sequences, with roughly 21% seen only once. Roughly 44% of the sample lies in the top ten.

Here is what the overall study found, with its caveats: The 13-signature model separated ophthalmopathy from stable hyperthyroidism with 85% to 90% sensitivity and less than 83% specificity in cross-validation, and 80%/75% in the test set. Most expanded thyroid clonotypes with frequency above 0.001 were also detected in blood, suggesting blood repertoires may reflect the thyroid immune response. Sample size was not predetermined statistically, and investigators were not blinded to group allocation. In validation, the model predicted ophthalmopathy progression with 70.59% sensitivity and approximately 75% specificity; roughly eleven predicted patients were CT-confirmed with GO in a median of approximately 6.5 months.

The germline V gene (reference sequence) yields LNHDA for CDR1 and SQIVND for CDR2. The CDR3 runs 14 residues from the cysteine to the phenylalanine. Only the CDR3 DNA is retained, 42 bases long and in frame from the first base. The trim is 4 bases for V and 2 bases for J, with a gap of 8 bases between the germline ends. Sequencing used peripheral blood. This TCR was recovered from a woman aged 45-65 years with Graves' ophthalmopathy. Donor details come from another sample of the same person, matched by shared clones. The chain was built from TRBV19 and TRBJ2-2, with the D gene not confidently named. The CDR3 loop reads CASSTGLNTGELFF. The DNA sequence is as follows: TGTGCCAGTAGTACTGGGTTAAACACCGGGGAGCTGTTTTTT.